This is a list of T cell receptor beta chains from one sample in a study of T cells after yellow fever vaccination. TCRdb passed the 5' RACE reads through MiXCR, listing each CDR3 protein once. The sample yields over 300,000 distinct CDR3 sequences, approximately 3.8% seen once. Material: PBMCs, obtained on the day of the yellow fever booster vaccination. The source is a man between 18 and 35 years old who received the YFV17D yellow fever vaccine. Both conserved end residues are part of each CDR3. The D gene is left open where the match is weak. Clone size appears in some rows only: once, few, many, or a class for an expanded clone.

many,TRBJ2-3,TRBV6-2/TRBV6-3,NA,TGTGCCAGCAGTTATGGGGGGGGCAGGACAGATACGCAGTATTTT,CASSYGGGRTDTQYF
many,TRBJ2-7,TRBV7-9,NA,TGTGCCAGCAGCCCCACGTTATTCTACGAGCAGTACTTC,CASSPTLFYEQYF
many,TRBJ2-3,TRBV7-9,NA,TGTGCCAGCAACGCACAGGGCCGTACGCAGTATTTT,CASNAQGRTQYF
few,TRBJ2-7,TRBV5-1,NA,TGCGCCAGCAGCTTGGCGGGGGGACAGACTGGGGAGCAGTACTTC,CASSLAGGQTGEQYF
many,TRBJ2-7,TRBV5-5,NA,TGTGCCAGCAGCTGGGGTCGTGCGCCCTACGAGCAGTACTTC,CASSWGRAPYEQYF
NA,TRBJ1-6,TRBV7-3,NA,TGTGCCAGCAGCTTAAGCCTTCTATCACCCCTCCACTTT,CASSLSLLSPLHF
NA,TRBJ1-1,TRBV5-4,NA,TGTGCCAGCAGCTTGGACAGGGTTGGGGCTTTCTTT,CASSLDRVGAFF
many,TRBJ1-4,TRBV11-2,NA,TGTGCCAGCAGCTTATTCGGGACGGATAACGAAAAACTGTTTTTT,CASSLFGTDNEKLFF
NA,TRBJ1-1,TRBV29-1,NA,TGCAGCGCCGTAGAAAACACTGAAGCTTTCTTT,CSAVENTEAFF
NA,TRBJ2-5,TRBV20-1,NA,TGCAGTGCTAGGATGGGGTTGGGGACAGAGACCCAGTACTTC,CSARMGLGTETQYF
many,TRBJ1-5,TRBV20-1,NA,TGCAGTGCTAGTGCCACCCCTAATCAGCCCCAGCATTTT,CSASATPNQPQHF
NA,TRBJ2-7,TRBV27,NA,TGTGCCAGCAGTACCACTGGAAGCTACGAGCAGTACTTC,CASSTTGSYEQYF
NA,TRBJ2-7,TRBV29-1,TRBD1,TGCAGCGTTGAAGGGGACAGGGCTTACGAGCAGTACTTC,CSVEGDRAYEQYF
many,TRBJ2-3,TRBV7-2,TRBD2,TGTGCCAGCAGCTTATTCCGGGGGGGCACAGATACGCAGTATTTT,CASSLFRGGTDTQYF
NA,TRBJ2-2,TRBV20-1,NA,TGCAGTGCTACGAATCCTCGCGGCCGCACCGGGGAGCTGTTTTTT,CSATNPRGRTGELFF
NA,TRBJ1-2,TRBV7-6,NA,TGTGCCAGCAGCTCCGGGGATGAGTATGGCTACACCTTC,CASSSGDEYGYTF
NA,TRBJ2-1,TRBV5-1,NA,TGCGCCAGCAGCCAACTCGGGAGCTCCTACAATGAGCAGTTCTTC,CASSQLGSSYNEQFF
many,TRBJ2-3,TRBV28,NA,TGTGCCAGCAGCATGGCTTCAGGGTTCGATACGCAGTATTTT,CASSMASGFDTQYF
few,TRBJ1-1,TRBV7-3,NA,TGTGCCAGCAGCTCAGTAGAGTGGGGGGAAGCTTTCTTT,CASSSVEWGEAFF
many,TRBJ1-1,TRBV20-1,NA,TGCAGTGCTAACGAGGTGGCTCGCACTGAAGCTTTCTTT,CSANEVARTEAFF
many,TRBJ2-5,TRBV19,NA,TGTGCCAGTAGTAGTCGGAGGGCTTCAGAGACCCAGTACTTC,CASSSRRASETQYF
NA,TRBJ2-2,TRBV29-1,TRBD1,TGCAGCGTTGGAACCACAGGGGACACCGGGGAGCTGTTTTTT,CSVGTTGDTGELFF
many,TRBJ2-6,TRBV5-1,NA,TGCGCCAGCAGTGGACAGACCTCTGGGGCCAACGTCCTGACTTTC,CASSGQTSGANVLTF
NA,TRBJ1-1,TRBV20-1,NA,TGCAGTGCTAGAGACCAAGAAGGGAACACTGAAGCTTTCTTT,CSARDQEGNTEAFF
few,TRBJ2-5,TRBV11-3,NA,TGTGCCAGCAGCTTAGATTACAGGGAGCAAGAGACCCAGTACTTC,CASSLDYREQETQYF
few,TRBJ1-5,TRBV12-3/TRBV12-4,NA,TGTGCCAGCAGTCTCCAGGGTAGGGCCTTAGGTTATAGCAATCAGCCCCAGCATTTT,CASSLQGRALGYSNQPQHF
NA,TRBJ1-1,TRBV5-1,NA,TGCGCCAGCAGCTTCGGGGACATGAACACTGAAGCTTTCTTT,CASSFGDMNTEAFF
few,TRBJ2-1,TRBV10-3,TRBD1,TGTGCCATCACCGGACAGGGGACGGATGAGCAGTTCTTC,CAITGQGTDEQFF
few,TRBJ2-7,TRBV20-1,TRBD1,TGCAGTGCTAGTCCCCCGGGGACAGGGAAAAGCTACGAGCAGTACTTC,CSASPPGTGKSYEQYF
many,TRBJ2-5,TRBV5-1,TRBD2,TGCGCCAGCAGCTCCACGCGGGGGTACGGAGAGACCCAGTACTTC,CASSSTRGYGETQYF
many,TRBJ2-1,TRBV27,TRBD1,TGTGCCAGCAGTTGGGGGACAGGGGGGAACAATGAGCAGTTCTTC,CASSWGTGGNNEQFF
many,TRBJ2-5,TRBV5-1,NA,TGCGCCAGCAGCTTGGGCAAGAGGACAGAGCAAGAGACCCAGTACTTC,CASSLGKRTEQETQYF
many,TRBJ1-3,TRBV7-8,TRBD1,TGTGCCAGCAGCCCAGGGGGCGCTTCCGGAAACACCATATATTTT,CASSPGGASGNTIYF
many,TRBJ2-2,TRBV12-3/TRBV12-4,NA,TGTGCCAGCTTTCCCACAGGGTCCGGGGAGCTGTTTTTT,CASFPTGSGELFF
many,TRBJ2-3,TRBV5-1,TRBD2,TGCGCCAGCAGCTTAGGGCTAGCGGGCTCCACAGATACGCAGTATTTT,CASSLGLAGSTDTQYF
NA,TRBJ2-3,TRBV20-1,TRBD2,TGCAGTGCTAGAGGCTTAGCGGGGAATAAGGATACGCAGTATTTT,CSARGLAGNKDTQYF
many,TRBJ1-5,TRBV6-2/TRBV6-3,NA,TGTGCCAGCAGTTACCCGGGACGGGGCAATCAGCCCCAGCATTTT,CASSYPGRGNQPQHF
many,TRBJ1-6,TRBV6-5,NA,TGTGCCAGCAGTTACGGACAGAATTCACCCCTCCACTTT,CASSYGQNSPLHF
few,TRBJ1-1,TRBV5-5,NA,TGTGCCAGCAGCTTGGGCCCGACCACTGAAGCTTTCTTT,CASSLGPTTEAFF
many,TRBJ2-3,TRBV5-1,TRBD2,TGCGCCAGCAGCTTGGTCGGCGGGGGGCCTGATACGCAGTATTTT,CASSLVGGGPDTQYF
many,TRBJ1-6,TRBV2,NA,TGTGCCAGCAGTGAAAGGGGATCGTTGCTAATGACCCTCCACTTT,CASSERGSLLMTLHF
many,TRBJ1-4,TRBV5-1,TRBD1,TGCGCCAGCAGCCAGACAGGGGTCGGCGAAAAACTGTTTTTT,CASSQTGVGEKLFF
NA,TRBJ1-2,TRBV12-3/TRBV12-4,TRBD1,TGTGCCAGCAAACGGACAGGGGACTATGGCTACACCTTC,CASKRTGDYGYTF
NA,TRBJ2-5,TRBV4-1,NA,TGCGCCAGCAGCCATCCCCCAGGTTTCGGAAGGAGACAAGAGACCCAGTACTTC,CASSHPPGFGRRQETQYF
few,TRBJ2-2,TRBV10-3,NA,TGTGCCATCAGTGGGCGACAGGCTAACACCGGGGAGCTGTTTTTT,CAISGRQANTGELFF
few,TRBJ2-4,TRBV2,NA,TGTGCCAGCAGTGCCCCGCAGAACGAACTGAAGGGCTTGGGTGCTGGGTCCAAAAACATTCAGTACTTC,CASSAPQNELKGLGAGSKNIQYF
few,TRBJ2-1,TRBV20-1,TRBD2,TGCAGTGCTAGCACTAGCGGGGGACCCAATGAGCAGTTCTTC,CSASTSGGPNEQFF
many,TRBJ2-5,TRBV5-1,TRBD1,TGCGCCAGCAGCTTGGGTCAGGGGGCACGAGAGACCCAGTACTTC,CASSLGQGARETQYF
few,TRBJ2-2,TRBV5-6,TRBD2,TGTGCCAGCAGCTTGGTGACCGGGGGGGCCGACACCGGGGAGCTGTTTTTT,CASSLVTGGADTGELFF
few,TRBJ2-7,TRBV23-1,NA,TGCGCCAGCGGGTTGGACTTGAGCTGGGGCGAGCAGTACTTC,CASGLDLSWGEQYF
many,TRBJ2-1,TRBV5-1,TRBD2,TGCGCCAGCAGTGGACTAGCGGGGGCGTACAATGAGCAGTTCTTC,CASSGLAGAYNEQFF
many,TRBJ2-5,TRBV4-3,NA,TGCGCCAGCAGCCCAATTGGGGGCCAGCAAGAGACCCAGTACTTC,CASSPIGGQQETQYF
many,TRBJ2-1,TRBV27,TRBD1,TGTGCCAGCAGCTCTACAGGGGATGAGCAGTTCTTC,CASSSTGDEQFF
many,TRBJ2-5,TRBV5-6,NA,TGTGCCAGCAGCCATTGGGAGACCCAGTACTTC,CASSHWETQYF
many,TRBJ2-3,TRBV12-3/TRBV12-4,TRBD2,TGTGCCAGCAGCCCCGGACTAGCGGGGGGCACAGATACGCAGTATTTT,CASSPGLAGGTDTQYF